This T cell receptor (beta chain) was obtained from a study of T cell repertoires in cytomegalovirus infection. Whole-study context: Both a matching HLA type and CMV infection were indicated by public TCR beta signatures. Notes on the study in general: Summed frequency of shared TCR beta families picked out CMV carriers who also had the relevant HLA. The ex vivo response showed dominance by HLA-C-restricted CMV-specific TCR beta clonotypes.

A single record per CDR3 protein comes from TCRdb applying MiXCR to the reads. In the table there are over 250,000 distinct CDR3 sequences, around 25% of which are singletons. Germline V gene sequence: CDR1 DFQATT, CDR2 SNEGSKA (reference sequence). The V and J ends lost 3 bases and 1 base respectively, with 9 bases between them. CDR3 length equals 13 residues. With regard to this clonotype: Its antigen remains unidentified.

The chain recombines TRBV20-1 with TRBJ2-5, with D possibly being TRBD1 (5 bases). Sequenced sample: PBMCs. The receptor's source is a human donor in good health (CMV status not recorded). Some clones in this sample may be carry-over from other donors' samples. The CDR3, as DNA: TGCAGTGCTAGTAACAGGCTCCAAGAGACCCAGTACTTC. This gives the protein CSASNRLQETQYF.